The following is a TCR beta chain sequence with its context. What this receptor recognizes is not known. The record has no base qualities; no much larger clone is one base away. This sample is part of a study of OX40 agonist ivuxolimab in advanced cancers. The study in broad terms: The costimulatory receptor OX40 (CD134) was targeted by ivuxolimab, a fully human IgG2 agonistic monoclonal antibody. In the dose-escalation cohort, roughly 80% of patients were male, and the mean age was approximately 60 years, with a range of 23 to 79. The monotherapy dose-escalation portion (N of about 50 patients) of the phase I ivuxolimab trial is reported in the paper. Partial responses occurred in three dose-escalation patients, of whom one had hepatocellular carcinoma and two had cutaneous melanoma. Of the roughly 52 dose-escalation patients, hepatocellular carcinoma was present in about 20, melanoma in roughly 15, renal cell carcinoma in 9 and head and neck cancer in 9. Intravenous ivuxolimab was administered to patients every 2 weeks at six dose levels: 0.01, 0.1, 0.3, 1.5, 3 and 10 mg/kg. Patients were allowed to have had prior anti-PD-1, anti-PD-L1 or anti-CTLA-4 therapy, and around 37% of the dose-escalation patients had previously received checkpoint inhibitors. Peripheral TCRbeta sequencing was intended to test whether TCR sequence diversity was altered and clonal T-cell expansion was caused by ivuxolimab.

V lost 8 bases and J lost 9 bases; the stretch between them is 8 bases long. From a lookup of the germline V gene (reference sequence), CDR1 and CDR2 are MNHNY and SVGAGI. Taken from cysteine to phenylalanine, the CDR3 has 10 residues. The kept DNA is CDR3 alone, 30 bases in frame from the first base. Genomic DNA was extracted from sorted cells for sequencing of the TCRbeta CDR3 region. The immunoSEQ Assay was used for sequencing of TCRbeta CDR3 regions. TCRdb limited this immuneACCESS table to in-frame rearrangements with V and J called. A share of clones is missing; checked studies link under half to unresolved V genes, and the rest is unexplained. Across this sample there are tens of thousands of clones, with approximately 95% seen only once. Together, the top ten hold approximately 24% of the sample. General study outcomes and caveats: At doses from 0.1 to 3.0 mg/kg, clonal expansion was seen in both CD4+ and CD8+ blood T cells between baseline and week 6. In partial responders in the 0.1-3.0 mg/kg groups, normalized peripheral clonal expansion was found to be among the lowest, especially among CD8+ T cells. After ivuxolimab, expanded clones were on average more numerous among CD8+ T cells than among CD4+ T cells. The antigen specificity of the clonally expanded peripheral T cells was not determined. Low levels of normalized T-cell clonal expansion were also seen in some patients who did not respond.

The trial excluded patients who had a history of autoimmune disease or were on systemic immunosuppression. Peripheral blood for TCR sequencing was collected from all dose cohorts at baseline, on cycle 4 day 1, and on cycle 7 day 1. The samples were taken from a phase I, first-in-human, multicenter, open-label dose-escalation trial of ivuxolimab. The trial enrolled adults with locally advanced or metastatic head and neck squamous cell, hepatocellular, melanoma or renal cell carcinoma. Before TCR sequencing, CD4+ T cells and CD8+ T cells were sorted from peripheral blood as separate populations. This TCR was sampled from an adult with an advanced solid tumor such as melanoma, head and neck, liver or kidney cancer. Recombination linked TRBV6-6 to TRBJ2-1, with an unclear D gene assignment. The specimen comprised CD4+ or CD8+ T cells sorted from blood, sampled in a trial of the OX40 agonist ivuxolimab. The DNA reads as follows: TGTGCCAGCGGCCCGATTGAGCAGTTCTTC. This is translated as CASGPIEQFF.